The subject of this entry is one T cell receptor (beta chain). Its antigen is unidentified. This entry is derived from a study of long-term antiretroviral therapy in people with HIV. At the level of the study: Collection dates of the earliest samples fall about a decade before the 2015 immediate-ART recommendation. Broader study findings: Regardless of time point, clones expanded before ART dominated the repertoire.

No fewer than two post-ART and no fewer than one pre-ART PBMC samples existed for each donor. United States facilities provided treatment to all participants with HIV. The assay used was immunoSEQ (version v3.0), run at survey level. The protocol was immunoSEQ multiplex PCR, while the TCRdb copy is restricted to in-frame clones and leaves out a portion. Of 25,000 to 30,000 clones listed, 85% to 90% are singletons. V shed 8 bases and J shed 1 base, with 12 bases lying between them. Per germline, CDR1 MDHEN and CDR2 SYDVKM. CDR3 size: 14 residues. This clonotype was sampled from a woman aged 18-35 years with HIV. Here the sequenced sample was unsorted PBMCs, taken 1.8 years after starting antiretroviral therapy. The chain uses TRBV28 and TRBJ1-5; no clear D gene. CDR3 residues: CASVRTPSNQPQHF. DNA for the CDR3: TGTGCCAGCGTAAGGACCCCCAGCAATCAGCCCCAGCATTTT.